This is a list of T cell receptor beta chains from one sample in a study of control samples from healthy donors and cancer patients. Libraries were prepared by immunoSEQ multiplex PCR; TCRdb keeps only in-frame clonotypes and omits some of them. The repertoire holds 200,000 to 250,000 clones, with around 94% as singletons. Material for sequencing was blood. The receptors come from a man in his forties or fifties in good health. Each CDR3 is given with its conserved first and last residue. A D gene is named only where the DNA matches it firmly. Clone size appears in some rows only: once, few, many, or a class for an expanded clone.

cdr3_aa: CASSSGQGSYGYTF
cdr3_nt: TGTGCCAGCTCCTCCGGACAGGGATCCTATGGCTACACCTTC
clone_size: -
v_call: TRBV28
j_call: TRBJ1-2
d_call: TRBD1

cdr3_aa: CASSESIGQGGTTDTQYF
cdr3_nt: TGCGCCAGCAGTGAGTCGATCGGACAGGGTGGCACCACAGATACGCAGTATTTT
clone_size: -
v_call: TRBV10-1
j_call: TRBJ2-3
d_call: TRBD1

cdr3_aa: CASSLGDRVYSNQPQHF
cdr3_nt: TGTGCCAGCAGTTTAGGGGACAGGGTATATAGCAATCAGCCCCAGCATTTT
clone_size: -
v_call: TRBV28
j_call: TRBJ1-5
d_call: TRBD1

cdr3_aa: CASSKHQTGGDLYSNQPQHF
cdr3_nt: TGTGCCAGCAGCAAACACCAAACAGGGGGCGACCTTTATAGCAATCAGCCCCAGCATTTT
clone_size: -
v_call: TRBV21-1
j_call: TRBJ1-5
d_call: -

cdr3_aa: CASSLMGPSTDTQYF
cdr3_nt: TGTGCCAGCAGCTTAATGGGACCTAGCACAGATACGCAGTATTTT
clone_size: -
v_call: TRBV7-9
j_call: TRBJ2-3
d_call: -

cdr3_aa: CASISTGLSGGNTIYF
cdr3_nt: TGTGCCAGCATATCAACGGGGCTATCAGGCGGAAACACCATATATTTT
clone_size: once
v_call: TRBV28
j_call: TRBJ1-3
d_call: -

cdr3_aa: CASTPRGPGELFF
cdr3_nt: TGTGCCAGCACCCCCCGGGGGCCCGGGGAGCTGTTTTTT
clone_size: once
v_call: TRBV6-6
j_call: TRBJ2-2
d_call: -

cdr3_aa: CASSSLAGGVIYEQYF
cdr3_nt: TGTGCCAGCAGCTCCCTAGCGGGGGGTGTGATTTACGAGCAGTACTTC
clone_size: -
v_call: TRBV7-2
j_call: TRBJ2-7
d_call: TRBD2

cdr3_aa: CASSLAGGVISYNEQFF
cdr3_nt: TGTGCCAGCAGCCTGGCGGGCGGGGTCATTTCGTACAATGAGCAGTTCTTC
clone_size: -
v_call: TRBV5-4
j_call: TRBJ2-1
d_call: -

cdr3_aa: CASSLRVNTEAFF
cdr3_nt: TGTGCCAGCAGCCTCCGGGTGAACACTGAAGCTTTCTTT
clone_size: -
v_call: TRBV13
j_call: TRBJ1-1
d_call: -

cdr3_aa: CASSLLAGGPTGELFF
cdr3_nt: TGTGCCAGCAGCCTTCTAGCGGGGGGGCCTACCGGGGAGCTGTTTTTT
clone_size: few
v_call: TRBV14
j_call: TRBJ2-2
d_call: TRBD2

cdr3_aa: CATSDTRTGEVYGYTF
cdr3_nt: TGTGCCACCAGTGACACTAGGACAGGGGAAGTCTATGGCTACACCTTC
clone_size: -
v_call: TRBV24-1
j_call: TRBJ1-2
d_call: TRBD1

cdr3_aa: CASSHPTNYGYTF
cdr3_nt: TGTGCCAGCAGTCACCCTACTAACTATGGCTACACCTTC
clone_size: -
v_call: TRBV28
j_call: TRBJ1-2
d_call: -

cdr3_aa: CATSDTDRGLPGYTF
cdr3_nt: TGTGCCACCAGTGATACCGACAGGGGGCTTCCCGGCTACACCTTC
clone_size: -
v_call: TRBV24-1
j_call: TRBJ1-2
d_call: TRBD1

cdr3_aa: CASSSPWEGSLPEQYF
cdr3_nt: TGTGCCAGCAGCTCCCCTTGGGAGGGGTCTTTACCCGAGCAGTACTTC
clone_size: -
v_call: TRBV5-5
j_call: TRBJ2-7
d_call: TRBD2

cdr3_aa: CASSPSGDTQYF
cdr3_nt: TGTGCCAGCAGCCCCTCGGGGGATACGCAGTATTTT
clone_size: -
v_call: TRBV7-3
j_call: TRBJ2-3
d_call: -

cdr3_aa: CASSLILGSEKLFF
cdr3_nt: TGTGCCAGCAGCCTCATCCTTGGTTCTGAAAAACTGTTTTTT
clone_size: -
v_call: TRBV7-2
j_call: TRBJ1-4
d_call: -

cdr3_aa: CASSSGLAGQETQYF
cdr3_nt: TGCGCCAGCAGCTCAGGACTAGCGGGGCAAGAGACCCAGTACTTC
clone_size: -
v_call: TRBV5-1
j_call: TRBJ2-5
d_call: TRBD2

cdr3_aa: CASSLGTGADNSPLHF
cdr3_nt: TGTGCCAGCAGTTTGGGGACAGGAGCCGATAATTCACCCCTCCACTTT
clone_size: -
v_call: TRBV27
j_call: TRBJ1-6
d_call: TRBD1

cdr3_aa: CASSVGTGGGYTF
cdr3_nt: TGTGCCAGCAGCGTAGGGACAGGGGGTGGCTACACCTTC
clone_size: -
v_call: TRBV9
j_call: TRBJ1-2
d_call: TRBD1

cdr3_aa: CASSPETGRNTIYF
cdr3_nt: TGTGCCAGCAGTCCCGAGACAGGGCGAAACACCATATATTTT
clone_size: -
v_call: TRBV6-5
j_call: TRBJ1-3
d_call: TRBD1

cdr3_aa: CASRAAGANTGELFF
cdr3_nt: TGTGCCAGTAGAGCAGCGGGGGCCAACACCGGGGAGCTGTTTTTT
clone_size: once
v_call: TRBV19
j_call: TRBJ2-2
d_call: TRBD2

cdr3_aa: CASTPSREIKPNSPLHF
cdr3_nt: TGTGCCAGCACCCCGTCTCGGGAGATCAAGCCGAATTCACCCCTCCACTTT
clone_size: -
v_call: TRBV4-2
j_call: TRBJ1-6
d_call: -

cdr3_aa: CASSYSTSGRTDTQYF
cdr3_nt: TGTGCCAGCAGTTACTCGACGAGCGGTCGCACAGATACGCAGTATTTT
clone_size: -
v_call: TRBV6-6
j_call: TRBJ2-3
d_call: -

cdr3_aa: CASRSHQQGLIAEQYF
cdr3_nt: TGTGCCAGCCGTTCTCACCAACAGGGTCTAATAGCCGAGCAGTACTTC
clone_size: once
v_call: TRBV5-5
j_call: TRBJ2-7
d_call: -

cdr3_aa: CASSNAGTKRDNEQFF
cdr3_nt: TGTGCCAGTAGTAACGCCGGGACCAAGAGGGACAATGAGCAGTTCTTC
clone_size: -
v_call: TRBV19
j_call: TRBJ2-1
d_call: -

cdr3_aa: CASQGAAYNEQFF
cdr3_nt: TGTGCCAGTCAGGGGGCGGCCTACAATGAGCAGTTCTTC
clone_size: -
v_call: TRBV27
j_call: TRBJ2-1
d_call: TRBD1

cdr3_aa: CAWSRGSQETQYF
cdr3_nt: TGTGCCTGGTCCAGGGGGTCCCAGGAGACCCAGTACTTC
clone_size: -
v_call: TRBV30
j_call: TRBJ2-5
d_call: TRBD1

cdr3_aa: CAIEEKGQPNYGYTF
cdr3_nt: TGTGCCATCGAAGAGAAGGGTCAACCTAACTATGGCTACACCTTC
clone_size: -
v_call: TRBV7-9
j_call: TRBJ1-2
d_call: -